This TCR beta chain was sequenced in a study of metastatic and nonmetastatic thyroid tumors. Study-wide context: Comparison of repertoires was carried out across blood and tumor or nodule tissue from malignant and benign thyroid patients. Study results and limitations: Across blood and tumor, TCR beta diversity in malignant thyroid tumors was reportedly significantly higher than in benign nodules.

This clone has ten or more counts. The target antigen is unknown. Authors' analysis steps: Using the CDR3 differences seen across clinicopathological groups, the authors built a distant-metastasis classifier for papillary thyroid cancer, which was meant to discriminate distant-metastatic patients. TCRdb re-clonotyped the PCR reads via MiXCR. TCRdb's processing, not the authors', yielded these V and J calls. The repertoire has 30,000 to 35,000 clones, about 15% of them found once; the top ten carry under 20%. Each patient went into thyroid surgery without having received any treatment. This CDR3 region has 14 residues. Trimming stripped 6 bases from V and 1 base from J, with 10 bases between. CDR1 MNHNS and CDR2 SASEGT come from the germline V gene.

The sample taken for sequencing was blood. The receptor's source is a male donor with papillary thyroid cancer or a benign thyroid nodule (not recorded which). Some clones in this sample may be carry-over from other donors' samples. The chain couples TRBV6-1 to TRBJ1-3; D gene uncertain. The CDR3 nucleotides are TGTGCCAGCAGCAAAACATATTCTGGAAACACCATATATTTT. Its protein product is CASSKTYSGNTIYF.